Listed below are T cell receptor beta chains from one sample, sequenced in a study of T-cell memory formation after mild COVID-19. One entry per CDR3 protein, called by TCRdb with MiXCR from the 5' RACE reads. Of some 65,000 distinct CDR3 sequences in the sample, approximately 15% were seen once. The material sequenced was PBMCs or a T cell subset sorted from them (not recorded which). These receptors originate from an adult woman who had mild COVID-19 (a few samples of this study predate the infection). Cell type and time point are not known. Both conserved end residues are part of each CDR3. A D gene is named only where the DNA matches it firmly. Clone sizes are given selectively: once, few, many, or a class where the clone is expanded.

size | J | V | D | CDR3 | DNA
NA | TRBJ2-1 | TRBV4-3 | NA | CASSRKQGSNEQFF | TGCGCCAGCAGTCGCAAACAGGGTTCCAATGAGCAGTTCTTC
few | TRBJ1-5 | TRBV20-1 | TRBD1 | CSARDRDRGIQPQHF | TGCAGTGCTAGAGATCGGGACAGGGGCATTCAGCCCCAGCATTTT
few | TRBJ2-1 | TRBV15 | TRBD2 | CATSRSGGAYNEQFF | TGTGCCACCAGCAGGAGCGGGGGGGCATACAATGAGCAGTTCTTC
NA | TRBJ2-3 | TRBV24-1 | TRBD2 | CATSDAGTSATDTQYF | TGTGCCACCAGTGATGCCGGGACTAGCGCCACAGATACGCAGTATTTT
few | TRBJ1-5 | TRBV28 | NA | CASSTGNQPQHF | TGTGCCAGCAGTACAGGTAACCAGCCCCAGCATTTT
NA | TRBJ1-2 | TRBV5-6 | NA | CASSLATYPGQFYVGYTF | TGTGCCAGCAGCTTGGCCACATACCCGGGCCAGTTCTACGTCGGCTACACCTTC
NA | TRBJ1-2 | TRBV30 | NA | CAWSLWEGANYGYTF | TGTGCCTGGAGTCTTTGGGAGGGAGCGAACTATGGCTACACCTTC
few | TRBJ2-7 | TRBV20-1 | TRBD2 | CSASLGTSETYEQYF | TGCAGTGCTAGTCTGGGGACTAGCGAAACCTACGAGCAGTACTTC
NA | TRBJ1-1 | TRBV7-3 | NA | CASSPDSENTEAFF | TGTGCCAGCAGCCCGGACAGTGAGAACACTGAAGCTTTCTTT
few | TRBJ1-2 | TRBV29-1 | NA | CSVEALDRGYTF | TGCAGCGTTGAAGCCCTGGACCGTGGCTACACCTTC
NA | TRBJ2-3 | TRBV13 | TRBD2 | CASSLWPSGRYTDTQYF | TGTGCCAGCAGCTTATGGCCTAGCGGGAGGTACACAGATACGCAGTATTTT
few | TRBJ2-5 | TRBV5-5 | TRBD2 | CASSRPMGGGTQYF | TGTGCCAGCAGCCGACCGATGGGCGGGGGGACCCAGTACTTC
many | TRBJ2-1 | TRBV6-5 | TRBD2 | CASSYSGLAGGNEQFF | TGTGCCAGCAGTTACTCCGGGCTAGCGGGAGGCAATGAGCAGTTCTTC
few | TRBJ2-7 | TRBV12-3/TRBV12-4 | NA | CASSLGGVTSSYEQYF | TGTGCCAGCAGTTTAGGGGGGGTAACGAGCTCCTACGAGCAGTACTTC
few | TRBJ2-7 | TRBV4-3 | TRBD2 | CASSQSAASGSYEQYF | TGCGCCAGCAGCCAGTCCGCGGCTAGCGGGTCCTACGAGCAGTACTTC
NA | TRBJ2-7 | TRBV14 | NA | CASSRRDSSYEQYF | TGTGCCAGCAGCCGCCGGGATTCCTCCTACGAGCAGTACTTC
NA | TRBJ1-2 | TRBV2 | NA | CASSSGTSPYGYTF | TGTGCCAGCAGTTCCGGGACATCTCCCTATGGCTACACCTTC
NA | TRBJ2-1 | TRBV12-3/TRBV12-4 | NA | CASSTPAGAYNEQFF | TGTGCCAGCAGTACCCCGGCTGGCGCCTACAATGAGCAGTTCTTC
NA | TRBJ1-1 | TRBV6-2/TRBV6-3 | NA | CASSYGGGALGTEAFF | TGTGCCAGCAGTTACGGCGGGGGCGCTTTGGGAACTGAAGCTTTCTTT
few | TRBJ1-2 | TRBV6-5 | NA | CASSSQTPEGNYGYTF | TGTGCCAGCAGTTCCCAGACCCCTGAAGGGAACTATGGCTACACCTTC
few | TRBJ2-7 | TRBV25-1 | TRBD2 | CASSGLAYEQYF | TGTGCCAGCAGTGGACTAGCTTACGAGCAGTACTTC
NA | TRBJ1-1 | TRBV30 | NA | CAWSLPTLNTEAFF | TGTGCCTGGAGTCTGCCGACTTTGAACACTGAAGCTTTCTTT
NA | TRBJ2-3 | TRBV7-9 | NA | CASSPSPRDKTPDTQYF | TGTGCCAGCAGCCCCTCTCCTCGGGACAAGACACCAGATACGCAGTATTTT
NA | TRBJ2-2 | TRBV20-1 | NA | CSAREGGHDTGELFF | TGCAGTGCTAGAGAAGGGGGACACGACACCGGGGAGCTGTTTTTT
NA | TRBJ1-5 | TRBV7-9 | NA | CASSPGQRNQPQHF | TGTGCCAGCAGCCCAGGACAGCGCAATCAGCCCCAGCATTTT
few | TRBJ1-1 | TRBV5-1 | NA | CASSGGLYTEAFF | TGCGCCAGCAGCGGGGGTCTTTACACTGAAGCTTTCTTT
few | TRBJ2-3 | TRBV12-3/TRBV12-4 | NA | CASSLVGQTLTDTQYF | TGTGCCAGCAGTTTAGTGGGCCAGACACTCACAGATACGCAGTATTTT
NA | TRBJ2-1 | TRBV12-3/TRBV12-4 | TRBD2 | CASSPTGLAGGGPYEQFF | TGTGCCAGCAGCCCCACGGGACTAGCGGGGGGGGGTCCCTATGAGCAGTTCTTC
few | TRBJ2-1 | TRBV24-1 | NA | CATSDRLYNEQFF | TGTGCCACCAGTGATCGTCTCTACAATGAGCAGTTCTTC
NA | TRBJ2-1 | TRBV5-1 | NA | CASRGLDAYNEQFF | TGCGCCAGCAGGGGCCTAGATGCCTACAATGAGCAGTTCTTC
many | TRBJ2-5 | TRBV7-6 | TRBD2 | CASSSLGGDQETQYF | TGTGCCAGCAGCTCCCTGGGGGGGGACCAAGAGACCCAGTACTTC
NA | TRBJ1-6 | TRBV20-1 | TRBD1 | CSARDLYLEGAYYNSPLHF | TGCAGTGCTAGAGATCTCTACTTGGAGGGGGCATACTATAATTCACCCCTCCACTTT
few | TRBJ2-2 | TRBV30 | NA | CAWTYSGPGELFF | TGTGCCTGGACTTATAGCGGCCCCGGGGAGCTGTTTTTT
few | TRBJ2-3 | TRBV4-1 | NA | CASSQERGGYGADTQYF | TGCGCCAGCAGCCAAGAACGAGGCGGGTATGGCGCAGATACGCAGTATTTT
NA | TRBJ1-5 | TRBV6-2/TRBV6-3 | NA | CASSYIPQGNQPQHF | TGTGCCAGCAGTTACATCCCGCAGGGAAATCAGCCCCAGCATTTT
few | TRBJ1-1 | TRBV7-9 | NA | CASRRIREAFF | TGTGCCAGCAGGCGGATCCGGGAAGCTTTCTTT
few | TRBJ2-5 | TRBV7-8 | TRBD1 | CGSSLGIGGVNQETQYF | TGTGGGAGCAGCTTGGGAATAGGGGGCGTTAACCAAGAGACCCAGTACTTC
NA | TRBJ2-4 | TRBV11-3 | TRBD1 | CASSSLDRGRNIQYF | TGTGCCAGCAGCTCGCTAGACAGGGGGAGAAACATTCAGTACTTC
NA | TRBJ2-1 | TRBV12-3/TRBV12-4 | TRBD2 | CASSLTSGFYNEQFF | TGTGCCAGCAGTTTAACTAGCGGGTTCTACAATGAGCAGTTCTTC
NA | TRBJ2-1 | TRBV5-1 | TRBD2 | CASSPGLVEEQFF | TGCGCCAGCAGCCCTGGACTAGTCGAGGAGCAGTTCTTC
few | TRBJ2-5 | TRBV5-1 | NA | CASSLGGKRETQYF | TGCGCCAGCAGCTTGGGCGGGAAAAGAGAGACCCAGTACTTC
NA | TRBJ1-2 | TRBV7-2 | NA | CASRADGYYGYTF | TGTGCCAGCAGAGCCGACGGATACTATGGCTACACCTTC
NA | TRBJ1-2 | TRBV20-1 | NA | CSAKTLYGYTF | TGCAGTGCTAAGACCCTTTATGGCTACACCTTC
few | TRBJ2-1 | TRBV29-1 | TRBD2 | CSVAGTSWARSSYNEQFF | TGCAGCGTTGCCGGGACTAGCTGGGCTCGTAGCTCCTACAATGAGCAGTTCTTC
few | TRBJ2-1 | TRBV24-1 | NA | CATSDDNLLREQFF | TGTGCCACCAGTGACGATAACCTTTTGCGGGAGCAGTTCTTC
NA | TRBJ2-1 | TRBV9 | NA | CASGSSGEQFF | TGTGCCAGCGGGTCTAGTGGCGAGCAGTTCTTC
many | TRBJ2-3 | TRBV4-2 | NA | CASSQEGTNTDTQYF | TGTGCCAGCAGCCAAGAAGGGACGAACACAGATACGCAGTATTTT
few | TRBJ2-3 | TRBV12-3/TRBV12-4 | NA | CASSWGGADTQYF | TGTGCCAGCAGTTGGGGAGGTGCAGATACGCAGTATTTT
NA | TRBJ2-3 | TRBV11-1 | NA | CASSLGTVQRTDTQYF | TGTGCCAGCAGCTTAGGTACAGTACAACGCACAGATACGCAGTATTTT
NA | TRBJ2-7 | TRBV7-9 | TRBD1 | CASSLPGTDYEQYF | TGTGCCAGCAGCTTACCCGGGACAGACTACGAGCAGTACTTC
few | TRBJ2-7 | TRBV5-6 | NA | CASSLDRTATTEQYF | TGTGCCAGCAGCTTGGATCGAACAGCCACCACCGAGCAGTACTTC
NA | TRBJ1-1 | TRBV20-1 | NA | CSARDGPEAFF | TGCAGTGCCCGGGACGGACCAGAAGCTTTCTTT
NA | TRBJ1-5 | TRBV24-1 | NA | CATRSARGYFDQPQHF | TGTGCCACCCGCTCGGCTCGGGGGTATTTCGATCAGCCCCAGCATTTT
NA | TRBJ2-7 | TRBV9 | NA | CASSPSSMASSYEQYF | TGTGCCAGCAGCCCCTCCAGTATGGCCAGCTCCTACGAGCAGTACTTC
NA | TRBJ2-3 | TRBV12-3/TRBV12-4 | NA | CASSFVEKGDTQYF | TGTGCCAGCAGTTTCGTGGAGAAGGGAGATACGCAGTATTTT
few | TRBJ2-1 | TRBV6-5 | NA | CASSYEDSQGEQFF | TGTGCCAGCAGTTACGAGGACAGCCAAGGGGAGCAGTTCTTC